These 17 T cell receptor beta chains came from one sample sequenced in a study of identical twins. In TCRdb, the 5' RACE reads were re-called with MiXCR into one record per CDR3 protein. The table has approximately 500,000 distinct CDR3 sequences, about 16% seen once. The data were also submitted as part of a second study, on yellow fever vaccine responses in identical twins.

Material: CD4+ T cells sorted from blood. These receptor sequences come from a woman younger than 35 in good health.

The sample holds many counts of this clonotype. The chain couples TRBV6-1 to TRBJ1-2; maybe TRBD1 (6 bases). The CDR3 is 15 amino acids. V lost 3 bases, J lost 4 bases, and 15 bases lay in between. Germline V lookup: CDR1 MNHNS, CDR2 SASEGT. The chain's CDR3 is CASSDLGSRGYGYTF. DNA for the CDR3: TGTGCCAGCAGTGACCTGGGGTCCAGGGGCTATGGCTACACCTTC.

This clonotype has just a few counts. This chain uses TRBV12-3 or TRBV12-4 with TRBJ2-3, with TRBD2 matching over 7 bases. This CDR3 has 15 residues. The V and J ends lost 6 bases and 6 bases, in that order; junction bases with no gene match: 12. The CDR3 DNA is TGTGCCAGCAGCAGCGGGGCGGGAGTTCGGGATACGCAGTATTTT. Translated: CASSSGAGVRDTQYF.

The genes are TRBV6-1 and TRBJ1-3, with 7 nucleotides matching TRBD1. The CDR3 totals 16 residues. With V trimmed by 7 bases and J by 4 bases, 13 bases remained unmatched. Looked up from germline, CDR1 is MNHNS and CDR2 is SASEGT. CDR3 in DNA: TGTGCCAGCACCGCCGTTACCAGGGGGAAAGGAAACACCATATATTTT. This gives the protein CASTAVTRGKGNTIYF.

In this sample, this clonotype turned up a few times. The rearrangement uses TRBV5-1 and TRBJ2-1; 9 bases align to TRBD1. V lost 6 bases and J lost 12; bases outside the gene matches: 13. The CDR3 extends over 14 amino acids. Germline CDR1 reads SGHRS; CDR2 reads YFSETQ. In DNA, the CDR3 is TGCGCCAGCAACCAGGACAGGGGAAGTAGTCGGCAGTTCTTC. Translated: CASNQDRGSSRQFF.

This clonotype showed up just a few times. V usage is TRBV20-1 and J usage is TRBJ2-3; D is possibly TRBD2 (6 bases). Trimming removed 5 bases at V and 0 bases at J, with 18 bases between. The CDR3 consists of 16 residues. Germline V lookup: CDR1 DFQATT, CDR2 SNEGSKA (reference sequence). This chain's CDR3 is CSALVSSVTSTDTQYF. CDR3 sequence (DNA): TGCAGTGCTTTAGTCTCTAGCGTAACTAGCACAGATACGCAGTATTTT.

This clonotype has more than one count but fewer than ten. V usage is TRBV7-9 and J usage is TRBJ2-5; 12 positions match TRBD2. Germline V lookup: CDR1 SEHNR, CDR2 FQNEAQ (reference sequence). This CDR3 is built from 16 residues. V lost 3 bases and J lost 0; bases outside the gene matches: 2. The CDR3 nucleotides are TGTGCCAGCAGCTTCAGGACTAGCGGGGACCAAGAGACCCAGTACTTC. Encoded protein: CASSFRTSGDQETQYF.

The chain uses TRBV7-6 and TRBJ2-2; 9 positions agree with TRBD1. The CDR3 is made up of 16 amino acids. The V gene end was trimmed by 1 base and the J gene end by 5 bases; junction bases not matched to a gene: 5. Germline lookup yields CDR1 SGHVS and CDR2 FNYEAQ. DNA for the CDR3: TGTGCCAGCAGCTTAGGGACAGGGGATAGTACCGGGGAGCTGTTTTTT. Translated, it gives CASSLGTGDSTGELFF.

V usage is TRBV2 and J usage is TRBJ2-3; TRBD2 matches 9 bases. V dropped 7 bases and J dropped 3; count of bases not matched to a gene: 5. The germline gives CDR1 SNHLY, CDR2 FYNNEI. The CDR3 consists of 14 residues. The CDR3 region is CASTVSGRTDTQYF. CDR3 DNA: TGTGCCAGCACTGTTAGCGGGAGAACAGATACGCAGTATTTT.

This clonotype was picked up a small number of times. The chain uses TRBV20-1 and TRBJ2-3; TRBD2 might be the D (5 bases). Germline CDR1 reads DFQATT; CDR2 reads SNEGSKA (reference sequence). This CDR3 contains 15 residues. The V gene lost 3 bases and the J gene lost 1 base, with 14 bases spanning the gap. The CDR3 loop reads CSASVGRAGTDTQYF. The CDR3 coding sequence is TGCAGTGCTAGTGTTGGGAGAGCAGGCACAGATACGCAGTATTTT.

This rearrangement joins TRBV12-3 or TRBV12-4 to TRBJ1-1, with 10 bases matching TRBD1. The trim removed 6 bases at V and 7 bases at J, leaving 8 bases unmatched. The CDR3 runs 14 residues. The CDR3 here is CASRKRDRGLEAFF. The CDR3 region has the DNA TGTGCCAGCAGAAAGAGGGACAGGGGTCTTGAAGCTTTCTTT.

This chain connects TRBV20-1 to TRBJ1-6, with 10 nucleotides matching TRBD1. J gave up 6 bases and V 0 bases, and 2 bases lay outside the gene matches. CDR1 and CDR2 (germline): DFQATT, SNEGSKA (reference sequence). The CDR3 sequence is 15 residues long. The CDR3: CSARDGDRGNSPLHF. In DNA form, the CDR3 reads TGCAGTGCTAGAGACGGGGACAGGGGTAATTCACCCCTCCACTTT.

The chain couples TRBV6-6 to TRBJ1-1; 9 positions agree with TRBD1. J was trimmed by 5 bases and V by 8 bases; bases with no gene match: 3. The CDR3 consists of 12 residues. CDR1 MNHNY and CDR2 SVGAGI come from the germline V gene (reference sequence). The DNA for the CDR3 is TGTGCCAGCGCGACAGGGGGAACTGAAGCTTTCTTT. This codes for CASATGGTEAFF.

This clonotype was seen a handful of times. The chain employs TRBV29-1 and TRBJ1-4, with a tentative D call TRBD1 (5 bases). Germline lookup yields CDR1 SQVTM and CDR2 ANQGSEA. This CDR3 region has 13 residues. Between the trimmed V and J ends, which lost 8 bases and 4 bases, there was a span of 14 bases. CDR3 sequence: CSTFEGHNEKLFF. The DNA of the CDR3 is TGCAGCACCTTTGAGGGGCATAATGAAAAACTGTTTTTT. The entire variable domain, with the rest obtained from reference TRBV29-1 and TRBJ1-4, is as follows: SAVISQKPSRDICQRGTSLTIQCQVDSQVTMMFWYRQQPGQSLTLIATANQGSEATYESGFVIDKFPISRPNLTFSTLTVSNMSPEDSSIYLCSTFEGHNEKLFFGSGTQLSVL.

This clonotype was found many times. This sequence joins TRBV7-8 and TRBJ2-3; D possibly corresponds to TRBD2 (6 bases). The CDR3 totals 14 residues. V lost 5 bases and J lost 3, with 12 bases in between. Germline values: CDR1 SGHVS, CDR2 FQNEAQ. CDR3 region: CASSSGLRTDTQYF. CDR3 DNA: TGTGCCAGCAGCAGCGGGTTGAGGACAGATACGCAGTATTTT.

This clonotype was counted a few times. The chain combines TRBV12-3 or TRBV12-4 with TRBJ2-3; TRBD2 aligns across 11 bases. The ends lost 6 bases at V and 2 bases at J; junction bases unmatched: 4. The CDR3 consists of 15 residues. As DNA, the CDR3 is TGTGCCAGCAGGCCACTAGCGGGAGTCACAGATACGCAGTATTTT. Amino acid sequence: CASRPLAGVTDTQYF.

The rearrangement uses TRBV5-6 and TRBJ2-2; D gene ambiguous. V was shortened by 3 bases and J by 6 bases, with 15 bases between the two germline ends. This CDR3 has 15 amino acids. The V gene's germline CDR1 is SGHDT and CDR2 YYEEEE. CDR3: CASSSSSDGAGELFF. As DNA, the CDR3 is TGTGCCAGCAGCTCCTCCTCCGATGGGGCCGGGGAGCTGTTTTTT.

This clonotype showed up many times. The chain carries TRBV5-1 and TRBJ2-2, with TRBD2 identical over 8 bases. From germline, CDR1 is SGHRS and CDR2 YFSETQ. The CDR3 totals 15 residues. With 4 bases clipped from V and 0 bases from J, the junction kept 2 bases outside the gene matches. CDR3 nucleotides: TGCGCCAGCAGCCCGGGGGGGCCGAACACCGGGGAGCTGTTTTTT. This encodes CASSPGGPNTGELFF.